Reported below is one TCR beta chain. This specimen comes from a study of blood T cell repertoires in COVID-19. Per the original methods: Estimates of nucleated cell counts were drawn from the amplification of reference gene primers. The assay was immunoSEQ multiplex PCR, and TCRdb's table has in-frame clones only and misses some. The V and J calls and clone size come from that table; D and trimming were worked out from the DNA. Of some 60,000 clones listed, around 86% are singletons. V was cut by 10 bases and J by 6 bases, with 15 bases left in between. CDR1 is KGHSH and CDR2 is LQKENI in the germline V gene. CDR3 length: 13 residues.

V and J are TRBV18 and TRBJ2-2; D is ambiguous. Sequencing was performed on peripheral blood. The TCR sequence derives from a man aged 65-85 years with acute or convalescent COVID-19. The CDR3 is CATPSGLAGELFF. For the CDR3, the DNA is TGTGCCACGCCCTCCGGGTTGGCCGGGGAGCTGTTTTTT.